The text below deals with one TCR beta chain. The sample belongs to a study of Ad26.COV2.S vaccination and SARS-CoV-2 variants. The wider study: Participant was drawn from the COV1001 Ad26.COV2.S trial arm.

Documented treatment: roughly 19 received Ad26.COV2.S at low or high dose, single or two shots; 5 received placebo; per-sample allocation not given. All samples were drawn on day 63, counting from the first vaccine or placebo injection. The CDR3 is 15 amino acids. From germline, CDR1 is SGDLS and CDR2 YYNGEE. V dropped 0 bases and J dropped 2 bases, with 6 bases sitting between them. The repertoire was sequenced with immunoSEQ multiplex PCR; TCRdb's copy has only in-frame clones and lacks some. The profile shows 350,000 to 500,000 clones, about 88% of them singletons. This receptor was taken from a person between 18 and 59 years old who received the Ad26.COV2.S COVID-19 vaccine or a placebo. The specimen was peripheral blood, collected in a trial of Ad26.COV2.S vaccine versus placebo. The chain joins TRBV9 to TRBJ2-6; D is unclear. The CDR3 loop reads CASSVVGTGANVLTF. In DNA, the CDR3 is TGTGCCAGCAGCGTAGTGGGTACTGGGGCCAACGTCCTGACTTTC.